This TCR beta chain was retrieved from a study of pediatric ulcerative colitis. About the research overall: Disease was pancolitis in over five and left-sided in two, histology-confirmed. Whole-study results and caveats: Compared with controls, ulcerative colitis showed greater blood-rectum clone sharing.

The CDR3 contains 18 residues. Germline CDR1 reads SGHTA; CDR2 reads FQGNSA. J was trimmed by 2 bases and V by 4 bases; bases with no gene match: 8. The table came from immunoSEQ multiplex PCR; TCRdb's copy has only in-frame clones and leaves some out. The profile covers 30,000 to 45,000 clones, with less than 90% appearing a single time and approximately 23% taken by the ten largest. In the case of this clone: Its antigen is not identified.

This sequence was found in a girl aged 5 to 17 with moderate ulcerative colitis. V gene TRBV7-2 combines with J gene TRBJ2-2; 12 bases are a match to TRBD2. Sequences were obtained from blood. DNA for the CDR3: TGTGCCAGCAGCTCCCGACTAGCGGGGGCCCTTAACACCGGGGAGCTGTTTTTT. It yields the protein CASSSRLAGALNTGELFF.